Presented here are 17 T cell receptor beta chains from one specimen sequenced in a study of T-cell memory formation after mild COVID-19. TCRdb reprocessed the 5' RACE reads with MiXCR, giving one entry per CDR3 protein. The sample holds nearly 350,000 distinct CDR3 sequences; around 13% are singletons and the top ten take about a fifth. Sequencing was carried out using PBMCs or a T cell subset sorted from them (not recorded which). These receptors came from a man aged 18 to 30 who had mild COVID-19 (a few samples of this study predate the infection). Cell type and time point are not known.

This clonotype was counted only a few times. The chain combines TRBV20-1 with TRBJ2-4; D remains ambiguous. The CDR3 extends over 11 amino acids. V gave up 1 base and J gave up 10 bases, with 8 bases separating them. CDR1 and CDR2 from the germline V gene are DFQATT and SNEGSKA (reference sequence). The CDR3 loop is CSARGGSIQYF. CDR3 DNA: TGCAGTGCTAGAGGGGGTAGTATTCAGTACTTC.

The sample holds a few counts of this clonotype. The chain combines TRBV20-1 with TRBJ1-2; D is perhaps TRBD1 (6 bases). This CDR3 contains 11 residues. Between the trimmed V and J ends, which lost 6 bases and 5 bases, there was a span of 10 bases. The germline V gene has CDR1 DFQATT and CDR2 SNEGSKA (reference sequence). Here the CDR3 DNA reads TGCAGTGCCTTCCAGGGGTATGGCTACACCTTC. It encodes CSAFQGYGYTF.

The chain recombines TRBV6-2 or TRBV6-3 with TRBJ2-7; D tentatively reads TRBD1 or TRBD2 (6 bases each). The CDR3 is 14 residues long. Trimming stripped 6 bases from V and 5 bases from J, with 17 bases between. Germline-derived CDR1 and CDR2 are MNHEY and SVGEGT. CDR3 bases: TGTGCCAGCAGCCCGGGGGCCCAGGGTCACGAGCAGTACGTC. Translated: CASSPGAQGHEQYV.

The chain uses TRBV20-1 and TRBJ2-7; TRBD2 agrees at 7 bases. The J segment lost 0 bases and the V segment lost 1 base, leaving 9 bases of the junction unmatched. Germline V gene data show CDR1 as DFQATT and CDR2 as SNEGSKA (reference sequence). The CDR3 is made up of 16 amino acids. CDR3 loop: CSARGGKAGSSYEQYV. In nucleotides, the CDR3 is TGCAGTGCTAGAGGGGGGAAAGCGGGGAGCTCCTACGAGCAGTACGTC.

V usage is TRBV7-9 and J usage is TRBJ1-6, with D maybe TRBD1 (6 bases). The germline gives CDR1 SEHNR, CDR2 FQNEAQ (reference sequence). The CDR3 is 17 residues long. V lost 5 bases and J lost 0, with 14 bases in between. This chain's CDR3 is CASSPGTLSSYNSPLHF. CDR3 coding DNA: TGTGCCAGCAGCCCCGGGACATTGAGCTCCTATAATTCACCCCTCCACTTT.

This clonotype was seen repeatedly, ten times or more. The chain couples TRBV5-1 to TRBJ2-4; 9 bases map to TRBD1. CDR1 and CDR2 from the germline V gene are SGHRS and YFSETQ. After removal of 4 bases from V and 9 bases from J, the junction contained 14 bases not matched to a gene. The CDR3 sequence is 16 residues long. The CDR3 spells CASSRSSLRQGGIQYF. CDR3 nucleotides: TGCGCCAGCAGCCGCAGTTCTCTTCGACAGGGGGGCATTCAGTACTTC.

This clonotype was seen many times. Here the CDR3 DNA reads TGTGCCAGCAACATCAGGGGGCTCGCTTTCTTT. This codes for CASNIRGLAFF. This rearrangement joins TRBV11-2 to TRBJ1-1; 8 nucleotides match TRBD1. In germline, CDR1 is SGHAT, CDR2 FQNNGV. Unmatched junction bases numbered 6, after V lost 7 bases and J lost 11 bases. The CDR3 spans 11 residues.

This clonotype was detected a few times. The V and J genes are TRBV12-3 or TRBV12-4 and TRBJ2-7, with 7 bases aligning to TRBD1. Trimming cost V 7 bases and J 6 bases; bases outside gene matches: 18. This CDR3 is built from 16 residues. DNA of the CDR3: TGTGCCAGCAAACCCCGGGACAGCAGCAATCGATCCGAGCAGTACGTC. Protein: CASKPRDSSNRSEQYV.

Many counts were recorded for this clonotype. The J gene is TRBJ2-3, the V gene TRBV4-1, with D perhaps TRBD1 (5 bases). The CDR3 is 16 residues long. The germline gives CDR1 MGHRA, CDR2 YSYEKL. Trimming removed 0 bases from V and 0 bases from J, with 10 bases in between. CDR3 in amino acids: CASSQEAGPSTDTQYF. CDR3 nucleotide sequence: TGCGCCAGCAGCCAAGAGGCAGGGCCTAGCACAGATACGCAGTATTTT.

The rearrangement links TRBV7-2 to TRBJ2-6, with D perhaps TRBD2 (6 bases). V lost 0 bases to trimming and J lost 4 bases, with 10 bases between them. This CDR3 contains 16 residues. The germline gives CDR1 SGHTA, CDR2 FQGNSA. The CDR3 is CASSLAGGRGANVLTF. The DNA for the CDR3 is TGTGCCAGCAGCTTAGCCGGGGGAAGGGGGGCCAACGTCCTGACTTTC.

This chain connects TRBV5-1 to TRBJ1-5; 7 nucleotides match TRBD1. CDR1 SGHRS and CDR2 YFSETQ come from the germline V gene. V dropped 4 bases and J dropped 5; count of bases not matched to a gene: 9. The CDR3 covers 15 residues. CDR3 sequence (DNA): TGCGCCAGCAGCGTAGAAGGGGGCTCGGATCAGCCCCAGCATTTT. Translating it yields CASSVEGGSDQPQHF.

This clonotype has ten or more counts. The V and J genes are TRBV5-1 and TRBJ2-1; D is unclear. Germline CDR1 SGHRS, CDR2 YFSETQ. The CDR3 loop spans 12 amino acids. The V and J ends lost 2 bases and 13 bases respectively, with 13 bases between them. CDR3 bases: TGCGCCAGCAGCTTCCTCAGTGATCAACAGTTCTTC. This encodes CASSFLSDQQFF.

Many counts were recorded for this clonotype. The genes are TRBV12-3 or TRBV12-4 and TRBJ2-3; D remains unclear. Trimming pared 2 bases from V and 0 bases from J, leaving 9 bases between. The CDR3 runs to 15 residues. The CDR3 loop is CASSLSPVSTDTQYF. Here the CDR3 DNA reads TGTGCCAGCAGTTTAAGTCCCGTGAGCACAGATACGCAGTATTTT.

This chain joins TRBV15 and TRBJ2-1, with D perhaps matching TRBD1 or TRBD2 (5 bases each). CDR1 and CDR2 from the germline V gene are LNHNV and YYDKDF (reference sequence). V was clipped by 0 bases and J by 6 bases, with 15 bases between them. The CDR3 has 16 amino acids. The CDR3 DNA is TGTGCCACCAGCAGAGAGGGGCCGCTAGCCGGCAATGAGCAGTTCTTC. This codes for CATSREGPLAGNEQFF.

The V and J genes are TRBV6-2 or TRBV6-3 and TRBJ2-7; TRBD1 agrees at 7 bases. From germline, CDR1 is MNHEY and CDR2 SVGEGT. V shed 5 bases and J 3 bases; nucleotides not matched to a gene: 10. The CDR3 has 15 amino acids. CDR3 DNA: TGTGCCAGCAGTCCCCGGGACAGAGATGACTACGAGCAGTACTTC. Its translation is CASSPRDRDDYEQYF.

This clonotype was detected only a few times. The gene calls are TRBV5-1 and TRBJ1-3; possible D gene TRBD1, 5 bases. V dropped 1 base and J dropped 0 bases, with 11 bases sitting between them. In germline, CDR1 is SGHRS, CDR2 YFSETQ. The CDR3 runs to 16 residues. Here the CDR3 reads CASSLTVRASGNTIYF. The CDR3 DNA sequence: TGCGCCAGCAGCTTGACTGTCAGGGCCTCTGGAAACACCATATATTTT.

This clonotype was seen only a few times. V usage is TRBV15 and J usage is TRBJ2-3; 7 bases are shared with TRBD2. CDR3 length: 13 residues. Trimming at V came to 3 bases and at J to 5 bases, leaving 2 bases not matched to a gene. Germline V gene data show CDR1 as LNHNV and CDR2 as YYDKDF (reference sequence). In nucleotides, the CDR3 is TGTGCCACCAGCAGCTCTAGCGGAGATACGCAGTATTTT. Protein sequence: CATSSSSGDTQYF.